This record concerns one T cell receptor beta chain sequence. This CDR3 contains 15 residues. Trimming pared 0 bases from V and 5 bases from J, leaving 10 bases between. Germline V CDR1 and CDR2: MNHEY, SVGAGI. The source of the sample is a study of blood T cell repertoires in COVID-19. The protocol was immunoSEQ multiplex PCR, while the TCRdb copy is restricted to in-frame clones and leaves out a portion. The sample has 200,000 to 250,000 clones, over 80% seen once. The sample was PBMCs or T cells enriched from blood (not recorded which). The chain has TRBV6-5 and TRBJ2-2; possible D gene TRBD2, 5 bases. The sequence came from a woman in her twenties or thirties who had been exposed to COVID-19. The CDR3 is CASSYSGSGTGELFF. The CDR3, as DNA: TGTGCCAGCAGTTACTCAGGATCGGGGACCGGGGAGCTGTTTTTT.